One sample yielded the 11 T cell receptor beta chains listed below, sequenced in a study of cytomegalovirus exposure and HLA in healthy donors. Measured with immunoSEQ multiplex PCR; TCRdb has only the in-frame clones, and not every one. This sample carries fewer than 200,000 clones, about 90% of them seen once, and the ten largest clones take 5.7%. Sequencing was carried out using PBMCs. The receptors come from a woman aged 25 to 39 in good health and CMV-seronegative.

J is TRBJ2-1 and V is TRBV27, with a possible D match to TRBD2 (6 bases). Trimming left V 2 bases short and J 9 bases short, with 23 bases between. The CDR3 extends over 17 amino acids. Germline CDR1 MNHEY, CDR2 SMNVEV (reference sequence). Here the CDR3 DNA reads TGTGCCAGCAGTTTAGCCCGGCGCCGGGCGGGGAGAATTGAGCAGTTCTTC. Its protein is CASSLARRRAGRIEQFF.

The chain recombines TRBV6-1 with TRBJ2-6, with 7 positions matching TRBD1. V shed 4 bases, J shed 1 base, and the junction held 7 bases outside the gene matches. The CDR3 totals 17 residues. CDR1 MNHNS and CDR2 SASEGT come from the germline V gene. The CDR3 DNA reads as TGTGCCAGCAGTGGACAGGGTCGGGTGTCTGGGGCCAACGTCCTGACTTTC. This gives the protein CASSGQGRVSGANVLTF.

V is TRBV6-1 and J is TRBJ1-5, with D maybe TRBD1 (6 bases). V lost 2 bases to trimming and J lost 9 bases, with 14 bases between them. Germline V gene lookup returns CDR1 MNHNS and CDR2 SASEGT. This CDR3 spans 14 amino acids. The chain's CDR3 is CASSEYGGPSPQHF. CDR3 in DNA: TGTGCCAGCAGTGAATACGGGGGCCCCTCGCCCCAGCATTTT.

The chain recombines TRBV2 with TRBJ2-7; 11 positions match TRBD1. The CDR3 totals 13 residues. The germline V gene encodes CDR1 SNHLY and CDR2 FYNNEI. V lost 5 bases and J lost 6; bases outside the gene matches: 3. As DNA, the CDR3 is TGTGCCAGCAGTAGGGACAGGGGGGTCGAGCAGTACTTC. Translated, it gives CASSRDRGVEQYF.

This clone was recorded a few times. The chain has TRBV7-9 and TRBJ1-2; the D gene is possibly TRBD1 (5 bases). V shed 2 bases and J shed 1 base, with 14 bases lying between them. The CDR3 is 16 residues long. Germline values: CDR1 SEHNR, CDR2 FQNEAQ (reference sequence). The CDR3 sequence is CASSLQRLGHNYGYTF. CDR3 sequence (DNA): TGTGCCAGCAGCTTACAACGTCTCGGACATAACTATGGCTACACCTTC. The full variable domain, with the rest looked up from reference TRBV7-9 and TRBJ1-2, is DTGVSQNPRHKITKRGQNVTFRCDPISEHNRLYWYRQTLGQGPEFLTYFQNEAQLEKSRLLSDRFSAERPKGSFSTLEIQRTEQGDSAMYLCASSLQRLGHNYGYTFGSGTRLTVV.

The chain employs TRBV4-2 and TRBJ1-4, with TRBD1 as a possible D gene (5 bases). The CDR3 covers 16 residues. Germline V gene lookup returns CDR1 LGHNA and CDR2 YNFKEQ. Trimming pared 0 bases from V and 3 bases from J, leaving 11 bases between. The CDR3 DNA is TGTGCCAGCAGCCAAGATTGGACAATGGCTAATGAAAAACTGTTTTTT. Protein: CASSQDWTMANEKLFF.

This clone was seen only a few times. V gene TRBV2 combines with J gene TRBJ2-6; TRBD1 matches at 7 bases. The CDR3 totals 18 residues. Germline trimming cut 6 bases from V and 0 bases from J; bases unmatched to any gene: 11. Germline V gives CDR1 SNHLY, CDR2 FYNNEI. DNA for the CDR3: TGTGCCAGCAGCGACGATCGGACAGGCCTCTCTGGGGCCAACGTCCTGACTTTC. It yields the protein CASSDDRTGLSGANVLTF. Based on the CDR3 plus reference TRBV2 and TRBJ2-6, the full variable domain is EPEVTQTPSHQVTQMGQEVILRCVPISNHLYFYWYRQILGQKVEFLVSFYNNEISEKSEIFDDQFSVERPDGSNFTLKIRSTKLEDSAMYFCASSDDRTGLSGANVLTFGAGSRLTVL.

V and J are TRBV7-9 and TRBJ2-2; D not resolved. The CDR3 totals 15 residues. CDR1 SEHNR and CDR2 FQNEAQ come from the germline V gene (reference sequence). Trimming pared 5 bases from V and 2 bases from J, leaving 12 bases between. CDR3 region: CASSPTTFNTGELFF. For the CDR3, the DNA is TGTGCCAGCAGCCCCACTACATTCAACACCGGGGAGCTGTTTTTT.

The chain uses TRBV5-6 and TRBJ2-3, with D uncertain. CDR1 is SGHDT, CDR2 YYEEEE, per germline. CDR3 length equals 15 residues. The V end was cut by 3 bases, the J end by 1 base, with 12 bases between. In DNA, the CDR3 is TGTGCCAGCAGCTACGGCGACATCGGCACAGATACGCAGTATTTT. Residues: CASSYGDIGTDTQYF. Combining the CDR3 with reference TRBV5-6 and TRBJ2-3 gives the whole variable domain DAGVTQSPTHLIKTRGQQVTLRCSPKSGHDTVSWYQQALGQGPQFIFQYYEEEERQRGNFPDRFSGHQFPNYSSELNVNALLLGDSALYLCASSYGDIGTDTQYFGPGTRLTVL.

The gene calls are TRBV2 and TRBJ2-7; D tentatively fits TRBD1 or TRBD2 (5 bases each). From germline, CDR1 is SNHLY and CDR2 FYNNEI. V lost 7 bases, J lost 0 bases, and 13 bases lay in between. The CDR3 consists of 14 residues. The CDR3 nucleotides read TGTGCCAGCACTTGGGACCTCAGCTCCTACGAGCAGTACTTC. Translating gives CASTWDLSSYEQYF. Looking up the rest from reference TRBV2 and TRBJ2-7 gives the full variable domain: EPEVTQTPSHQVTQMGQEVILRCVPISNHLYFYWYRQILGQKVEFLVSFYNNEISEKSEIFDDQFSVERPDGSNFTLKIRSTKLEDSAMYFCASTWDLSSYEQYFGPGTRLTVT.

This clone was seen more than once but under ten times. This chain joins TRBV28 and TRBJ2-2; D unclear. Germline V gene sequence: CDR1 MDHEN, CDR2 SYDVKM. Deletions cut 2 bases from V and 4 bases from J, with 8 bases between. This CDR3 has 14 residues. The chain's CDR3 is CASSLDAITGELFF. CDR3 sequence (DNA): TGTGCCAGCAGTTTAGACGCTATCACCGGGGAGCTGTTTTTT.